The 20 T cell receptor beta chains below were found in one sample sequenced in a study of technical replicates of blood from several donors. Libraries were prepared by immunoSEQ multiplex PCR; TCRdb keeps only in-frame clonotypes and omits some of them. Of around 80,000 clones in the sample, roughly 98% were seen once. The sample comprised T cells isolated from PBMCs. Receptor source: a human donor in good health.

The CDR3 DNA reads as TGTGCCAGCAGTTTAGGGTACCGGGACAGCTACAACTATGGCTACACCTTC. This gives the protein CASSLGYRDSYNYGYTF. The chain has TRBV28 and TRBJ1-2; TRBD1 matches at 7 bases. Germline CDR1 MDHEN, CDR2 SYDVKM. V was clipped by 2 bases and J by 2 bases; unmatched bases: 11. CDR3 length: 17 residues.

The V gene is TRBV10-2, the J gene TRBJ1-4, with 7 bases lining up with TRBD1. Losses at the gene ends were 4 bases for V and 4 bases for J; bases not matched to a gene: 3. The CDR3 length is 14 residues. Germline CDR1 is WSHSY and CDR2 is SAAADI. CDR3 loop: CASSGDSLNEKLFF. DNA for the CDR3: TGCGCCAGCAGTGGGGACAGCCTTAATGAAAAACTGTTTTTT.

The chain is built from TRBV29-1 and TRBJ2-7; D is unclear. The CDR3 sequence is 15 residues long. V was cut by 1 base and J by 3 bases, with 16 bases left in between. CDR1 is SQVTM and CDR2 is ANQGSEA in the germline V gene. CDR3 protein: CSVEGPRHRNYEQYF. The CDR3 nucleotides are TGCAGCGTTGAAGGCCCTCGACACCGTAACTACGAGCAGTACTTC.

V gene TRBV5-1 combines with J gene TRBJ2-4; perhaps TRBD1 as D (6 bases). The V end lost 5 bases, the J end lost 13 bases, and 25 bases lay between the germline ends. This CDR3 spans 15 amino acids. Germline V CDR1 and CDR2: SGHRS, YFSETQ. CDR3 residues: CASRVGTGIREGQYF. CDR3 coding DNA: TGCGCCAGCAGAGTAGGTACAGGGATAAGGGAAGGACAGTACTTC.

The chain combines TRBV4-1 with TRBJ2-3; 8 positions agree with TRBD2. Germline values: CDR1 MGHRA, CDR2 YSYEKL. CDR3 length: 15 amino acids. Trimming removed 6 bases from V and 5 bases from J; junction bases left unmatched: 10. CDR3: CASRSGLGSQDTQYF. CDR3 DNA: TGCGCCAGCAGATCGGGACTAGGGTCCCAAGATACGCAGTATTTT.

The chain couples TRBV11-2 to TRBJ1-1; D remains ambiguous. The CDR3 contains 13 residues. Trimming stripped 6 bases from V and 1 base from J, with 9 bases between. Germline V CDR1 and CDR2: SGHAT, FQNNGV. This CDR3 reads CASSYGWNTEAFF. Written as DNA, the CDR3 is TGTGCCAGCAGTTACGGGTGGAACACTGAAGCTTTCTTT.

The rearrangement joins TRBV27 to TRBJ2-6; the D is unclear. Between the trimmed V and J ends, which lost 4 bases and 12 bases, there was a span of 13 bases. From germline, CDR1 is MNHEY and CDR2 SMNVEV (reference sequence). This CDR3 has 13 residues. CDR3 amino acids: CASSSSVWAVLTF. The DNA for the CDR3 is TGTGCCAGCAGTTCTTCCGTTTGGGCCGTCCTGACTTTC.

The chain joins TRBV4-1 to TRBJ1-1; D is unclear. Looked up from germline, CDR1 is MGHRA and CDR2 is YSYEKL. The V gene lost 1 base and the J gene lost 9 bases, with 12 bases spanning the gap. The CDR3 consists of 13 residues. As DNA, the CDR3 is TGCGCCAGCAGCCAAGTACTCCGGGAAAAAGCTTTCTTT. Translation: CASSQVLREKAFF.

The V gene is TRBV5-1, the J gene TRBJ2-7, with D unresolved. Looked up from germline, CDR1 is SGHRS and CDR2 is YFSETQ. The V and J ends lost 2 bases and 0 bases respectively, with 12 bases between them. This CDR3 is 15 amino acids long. CDR3 DNA: TGCGCCAGCAGCTTCCGTGACACCAGCTCCTACGAGCAGTACTTC. This codes for CASSFRDTSSYEQYF.

V gene TRBV7-9 combines with J gene TRBJ1-4; the D gene is possibly TRBD1 (5 bases). The CDR3 sequence is 14 residues long. CDR1 and CDR2 (germline): SEHNR, FQNEAQ (reference sequence). The V end was cut by 2 bases, the J end by 6 bases, with 10 bases between. The DNA of the CDR3 is TGTGCCAGCAGCTTAAACAGGCCGGATGAAAAACTGTTTTTT. Translating it yields CASSLNRPDEKLFF.

This chain joins TRBV6-6 and TRBJ1-2; D might be TRBD1 (5 bases). CDR3 length: 14 amino acids. V lost 0 bases, J lost 5 bases, and 10 bases lay in between. Germline values: CDR1 MNHNY, CDR2 SVGAGI (reference sequence). The DNA for the CDR3 is TGTGCCAGCAGTTACTCAGACAGCCTGTATGGCTACACCTTC. It codes for CASSYSDSLYGYTF.

V is TRBV19 and J is TRBJ2-7; 7 bases are shared with TRBD1. CDR1 and CDR2 (germline): LNHDA, SQIVND (reference sequence). The CDR3 length is 15 residues. J lost 1 base, V lost 2 bases, and 5 bases had no gene match. This CDR3 reads CASSILTGQSYEQYF. The CDR3 DNA sequence: TGTGCCAGTAGTATATTAACGGGACAGTCCTACGAGCAGTACTTC.

V is TRBV2 and J is TRBJ2-5, with TRBD2 matching over 9 bases. The length of the CDR3 is 14 residues. Germline CDR1 is SNHLY and CDR2 is FYNNEI. J gave up 5 bases and V 5 bases, and 6 bases lay outside the gene matches. The CDR3 region has the DNA TGTGCCAGCAGTCCCGGGACTAGCTCTGAGACCCAGTACTTC. It specifies CASSPGTSSETQYF. The full variable domain, its missing parts supplied by reference TRBV2 and TRBJ2-5, is EPEVTQTPSHQVTQMGQEVILRCVPISNHLYFYWYRQILGQKVEFLVSFYNNEISEKSEIFDDQFSVERPDGSNFTLKIRSTKLEDSAMYFCASSPGTSSETQYFGPGTRLLVL.

The chain couples TRBV2 to TRBJ1-2, with TRBD1 matching over 7 bases. The CDR3 length is 15 residues. Germline V gene lookup returns CDR1 SNHLY and CDR2 FYNNEI. V dropped 7 bases and J dropped 4; count of bases not matched to a gene: 12. This CDR3 reads CASKKGPTGSYGYTF. The CDR3 bases are TGTGCCAGCAAAAAGGGACCGACAGGGAGCTATGGCTACACCTTC.

J is TRBJ1-2 and V is TRBV6-1; no definite D call. Germline CDR1 MNHNS, CDR2 SASEGT. CDR3 length equals 16 residues. The V and J ends lost 0 bases and 4 bases respectively, with 15 bases between them. This CDR3 is CASSEAHGELSYGYTF. The CDR3 DNA reads TGTGCCAGCAGTGAAGCGCATGGGGAGCTCAGCTATGGCTACACCTTC.

CDR3 sequence: CASSLSRLAYEQFF. Here the CDR3 DNA reads TGTGCCAGCAGCTTAAGTCGGCTAGCATATGAGCAGTTCTTC. The chain is built from TRBV7-3 and TRBJ2-1, with D possibly TRBD2 on 5 matching bases. The CDR3 spans 14 residues. CDR1 is SGHTA, CDR2 FQGTGA, per germline. V gave up 1 base and J gave up 8 bases, with 12 bases separating them.

V is TRBV28 and J is TRBJ2-1; 14 positions match TRBD2. Germline CDR1 reads MDHEN; CDR2 reads SYDVKM. V was clipped by 3 bases and J by 3 bases; unmatched bases: 7. The CDR3 totals 18 residues. As DNA, the CDR3 is TGTGCCAGCAGTTTCTACGGGACTAGCGGGAGAGACTACAATGAGCAGTTCTTC. Residues: CASSFYGTSGRDYNEQFF. Looking up the rest from reference TRBV28 and TRBJ2-1 gives the full variable domain: DVKVTQSSRYLVKRTGEKVFLECVQDMDHENMFWYRQDPGLGLRLIYFSYDVKMKEKGDIPEGYSVSREKKERFSLILESASTNQTSMYLCASSFYGTSGRDYNEQFFGPGTRLTVL.

The CDR3 DNA sequence: TGTGCCAGCACCACCATCGGGGGGTCCAATGAGCAGTTCTTC. It codes for CASTTIGGSNEQFF. V gene TRBV25-1 combines with J gene TRBJ2-1; TRBD2 aligns across 7 bases. V trimming: 7 bases; J trimming: 6 bases; junction bases outside the gene matches: 9. Germline CDR1 is MGHDK and CDR2 is SYGVNS. This CDR3 is built from 14 residues.

This sequence joins TRBV30 and TRBJ2-5; 8 bases fit TRBD2. The V gene end was trimmed by 3 bases and the J gene end by 4 bases; junction bases not matched to a gene: 10. The CDR3 consists of 15 residues. Germline V gene sequence: CDR1 GTSNPN, CDR2 SVGIG (reference sequence). The CDR3 sequence is CAWSLGPSGGETQYF. The CDR3 DNA follows: TGTGCCTGGAGCCTAGGGCCAAGCGGGGGAGAGACCCAGTACTTC. The full variable domain, with the rest looked up from reference TRBV30 and TRBJ2-5, is SQTIHQWPATLVQPVGSPLSLECTVEGTSNPNLYWYRQAAGRGLQLLFYSVGIGQISSEVPQNLSASRPQDRQFILSSKKLLLSDSGFYLCAWSLGPSGGETQYFGPGTRLLVL.

This chain uses TRBV18 with TRBJ2-1; TRBD2 aligns across 12 bases. Germline trimming cut 6 bases from V and 6 bases from J; bases unmatched to any gene: 15. This CDR3 spans 18 amino acids. CDR1 and CDR2 from the germline V gene are KGHSH and LQKENI. In DNA form, the CDR3 reads TGTGCCAGCTCGGAGGGAGGACTAGCGGGGTTAAGATCCAATGAGCAGTTCTTC. This encodes CASSEGGLAGLRSNEQFF.